Sequencing of this TCR beta chain was carried out in a study of metastatic and nonmetastatic thyroid tumors. Looking at the study overall: Repertoires from blood and tumor or nodule tissue of malignant and benign thyroid patients were compared.

The study, taken as a whole, reports: Reports indicated that malignant thyroid tumors showed significantly higher TCR beta diversity than benign nodules did, in blood and tumor.

Germline CDR1 reads GTSNPN; CDR2 reads SVGIG (reference sequence). J gave up 4 bases and V 3 bases, and 4 bases lay outside the gene matches. The CDR3 consists of 14 residues. In the source study's methods: In papillary thyroid cancer, a distant-metastasis classifier was built using CDR3 differences across clinicopathological groups. TCRdb ran MiXCR on the PCR reads. These V and J calls rely on TCRdb rather than the paper's analysis. The sample yields around 70,000 clones, more than 15% seen once. This clone was observed many times. What it binds is not known. Thyroid surgery had not been preceded by any treatment in any patient.

The sequence derives from a female donor with papillary thyroid cancer or a benign thyroid nodule (not recorded which). Some clones in this sample may be carry-over from other donors' samples. Sample: blood. The chain carries TRBV30 and TRBJ2-1; 9 bases are shared with TRBD1. The CDR3 region has the DNA TGTGCCTGGAGCTCGGACAGGGGATACAATGAGCAGTTCTTC. This gives the protein CAWSSDRGYNEQFF.